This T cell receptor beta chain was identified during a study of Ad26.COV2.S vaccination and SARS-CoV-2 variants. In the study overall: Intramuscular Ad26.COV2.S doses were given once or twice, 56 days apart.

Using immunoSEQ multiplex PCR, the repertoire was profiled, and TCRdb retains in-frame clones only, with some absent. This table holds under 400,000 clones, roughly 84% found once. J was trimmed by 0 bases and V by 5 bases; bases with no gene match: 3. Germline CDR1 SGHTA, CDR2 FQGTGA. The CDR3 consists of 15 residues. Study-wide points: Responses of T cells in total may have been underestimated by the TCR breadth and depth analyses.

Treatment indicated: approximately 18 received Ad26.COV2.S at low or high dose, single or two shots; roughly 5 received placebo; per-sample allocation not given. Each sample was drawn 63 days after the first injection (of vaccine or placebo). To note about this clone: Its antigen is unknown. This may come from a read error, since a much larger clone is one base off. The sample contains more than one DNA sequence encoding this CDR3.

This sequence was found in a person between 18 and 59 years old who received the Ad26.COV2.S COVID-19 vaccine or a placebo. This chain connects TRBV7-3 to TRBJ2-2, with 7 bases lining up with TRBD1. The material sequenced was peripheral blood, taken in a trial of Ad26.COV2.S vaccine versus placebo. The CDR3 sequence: CASSPGTANTGELFF. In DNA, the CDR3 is TGTGCCAGCAGCCCCGGGACAGCGAACACCGGGGAGCTGTTTTTT.